This TCR beta chain was captured by sequencing in a study of blood T cell repertoires in COVID-19. The trim removed 4 bases at V and 4 bases at J, leaving 9 bases unmatched. Per the germline V gene, CDR1 is KGHSH and CDR2 is LQKENI. This CDR3 is built from 17 residues. The age range of participants was 18 to 89 years, with residence in under 25 US areas. This clone was seen once. Per the original data handling: The assay estimated nucleated cells by amplifying reference gene primers. Produced via immunoSEQ multiplex PCR; TCRdb's table is partial and in-frame only. The DNA was the basis for D and trimming; V, J and clone size are from that table. This table holds hundreds of thousands of clones, around 85% found once.

The material sequenced was PBMCs or T cells enriched from blood (not recorded which). V and J are TRBV18 and TRBJ1-5, with 11 bases lining up with TRBD1. The clonotype originates from a woman between 45 and 65 years old with acute COVID-19. The CDR3 is CASSLQPGTGGNQPQHF. CDR3 sequence (DNA): TGTGCCAGCTCACTACAACCTGGGACAGGGGGTAATCAGCCCCAGCATTTT.